A single sample is the source of the 9 T cell receptor beta chains below, sequenced in a study of regulatory T cells in long-lasting Graves disease. Sample time point: newly diagnosed GD, antithyroid drugs for less than 3 months. The TCR library used RNA extracted from PBMCs. Construction of the TCR beta libraries employed iRepertoire HTBI primers in conjunction with Arm-PCR of CDR3 regions. TCRdb passed the multiplex PCR reads through MiXCR, listing each CDR3 protein once. The sample comprises more than 350,000 distinct CDR3 sequences, more than 12% of which are singletons, and around 15% rests with the top ten. This same sample was also part of a study on T cells in Graves' hyperthyroidism and ophthalmopathy.

Specimen: peripheral blood mononuclear cells (PBMCs), collected at new diagnosis, from a patient treated with antithyroid drugs. These receptors all stem from a woman in her 30s with Graves disease.

This clonotype was recorded a few times. V and J are TRBV15 and TRBJ2-7; unclear D gene. Germline-derived CDR1 and CDR2 are LNHNV and YYDKDF (reference sequence). The CDR3 has 12 amino acids. Trimming cost V 1 base and J 3 bases, with 4 bases left between them. The CDR3 DNA reads as TGTGCCACCAGCAGAGTTGGCTACGAGCAGTACTTC. This codes for CATSRVGYEQYF.

This clonotype was seen a few times. The chain employs TRBV28 and TRBJ1-5; TRBD1 agrees at 7 bases. This CDR3 spans 15 amino acids. CDR1 and CDR2 (germline): MDHEN, SYDVKM. V shed 6 bases, J shed 1 base, and the junction held 6 bases outside the gene matches. The CDR3 coding sequence is TGTGCCAGCAGCGTAGGGGGCCCGAGCAATCAGCCCCAGCATTTT. It translates to CASSVGGPSNQPQHF.

Ten or more counts support this clonotype. The chain uses TRBV5-1 and TRBJ2-7; D is uncertain. Germline CDR1 reads SGHRS; CDR2 reads YFSETQ. V lost 1 base to trimming and J lost 0 bases, with 8 bases between them. This CDR3 comprises 14 residues. The CDR3 loop reads CASSLTLSSYEQYF. As DNA, the CDR3 is TGCGCCAGCAGCTTGACCCTGAGCTCCTACGAGCAGTACTTC.

The chain carries TRBV18 and TRBJ2-1; D is possibly TRBD2 (5 bases). V was shortened by 1 base and J by 4 bases, with 14 bases between the two germline ends. Germline-derived CDR1 and CDR2 are KGHSH and LQKENI. This CDR3 has 16 amino acids. The CDR3: CASSPLLLARYNEQFF. The CDR3 DNA sequence: TGTGCCAGCTCACCACTATTGCTAGCAAGGTACAATGAGCAGTTCTTC.

As DNA, the CDR3 is TGTGCCAGCAGTTTAAGGGCATCTCACTATGGCTACACCTTC. It encodes CASSLRASHYGYTF. The chain employs TRBV27 and TRBJ1-2; D uncertain. Germline CDR1 MNHEY, CDR2 SMNVEV (reference sequence). V was pared by 2 bases and J by 3 bases, with 10 bases between. This CDR3 is built from 14 residues.

This clonotype has a count of ten or more. The chain has TRBV7-2 and TRBJ1-1; D gene uncertain. The germline V and J ends were trimmed by 5 bases and 1 base, with 8 bases remaining between them. Germline V gene sequence: CDR1 SGHTA, CDR2 FQGNSA. The CDR3 sequence is 13 residues long. The DNA of the CDR3 is TGTGCCAGCAGCCCCTTTTCGAACACTGAAGCTTTCTTT. It specifies CASSPFSNTEAFF.

Ten or more counts support this clonotype. The J gene is TRBJ1-1, the V gene TRBV20-1; 7 bases align to TRBD1. Germline trimming cut 6 bases from V and 0 bases from J; bases unmatched to any gene: 4. CDR3 size: 13 residues. The V gene's germline CDR1 is DFQATT and CDR2 SNEGSKA (reference sequence). The CDR3 sequence is CSARGQLNTEAFF. DNA for the CDR3: TGCAGTGCCCGGGGACAGCTGAACACTGAAGCTTTCTTT.

This clonotype came up many times. The chain couples TRBV11-2 to TRBJ2-1; no clear D. V lost 5 bases, J lost 3 bases, and 11 bases lay in between. CDR3 length: 14 residues. In germline, CDR1 is SGHAT, CDR2 FQNNGV. In DNA form, the CDR3 reads TGTGCCAGCAGCCCCTATTCTTACTACAATGAGCAGTTCTTC. This encodes CASSPYSYYNEQFF.

The rearrangement joins TRBV4-1 to TRBJ2-5; D is unresolved. V lost 2 bases and J 5 bases, leaving 12 bases between the germline ends. The CDR3 is made up of 14 amino acids. Germline V gene lookup returns CDR1 MGHRA and CDR2 YSYEKL. The CDR3 DNA is TGCGCCAGCAGCCAAACAAACTACGTTGAGACCCAGTACTTC. Amino acids: CASSQTNYVETQYF.